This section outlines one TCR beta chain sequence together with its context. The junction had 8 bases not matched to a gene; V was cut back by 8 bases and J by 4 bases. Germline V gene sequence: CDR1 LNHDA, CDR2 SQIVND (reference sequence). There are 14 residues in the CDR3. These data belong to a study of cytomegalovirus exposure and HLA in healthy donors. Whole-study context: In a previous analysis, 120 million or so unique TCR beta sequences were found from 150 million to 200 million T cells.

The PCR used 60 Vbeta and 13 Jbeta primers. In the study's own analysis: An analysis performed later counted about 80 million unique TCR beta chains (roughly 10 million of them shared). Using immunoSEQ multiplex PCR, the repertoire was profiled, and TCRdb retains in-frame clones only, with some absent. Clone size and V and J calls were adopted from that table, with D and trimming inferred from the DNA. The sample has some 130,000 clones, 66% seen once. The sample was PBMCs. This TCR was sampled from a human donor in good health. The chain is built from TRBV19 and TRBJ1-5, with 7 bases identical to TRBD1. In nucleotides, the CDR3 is TGTGCCAGTGACAGGGATATGAGGAATCAGCCCCAGCATTTT. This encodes CASDRDMRNQPQHF.